The T cell receptor beta chain under discussion was sequenced for a study of T-cell reconstitution after alpha-beta-depleted transplantation in children. Findings of the study overall: Surviving recipient T cells and thymic progenitors produced the high day-60 TCRbeta diversity seen in some patients. Hyperexpanded clones declined; after one year, newly produced T cells mostly supplied diversity. As was reported, about two months after transplant, alpha-beta T cells came from several hundred expanded graft clones.

The V segment lost 0 bases and the J segment 4 bases; nucleotides outside the gene matches: 6. This CDR3 is 15 amino acids long. The germline gives CDR1 DFQATT, CDR2 SNEGSKA (reference sequence). As to this clonotype: Its target is not known. A much larger clone differs from this one at a single base, so this may be a read error.

Construction of the TCRbeta library involved unique molecular identifiers. Via MiXCR, TCRdb re-called the PCR reads, giving one row per CDR3 protein. The sample consists of around 700,000 distinct CDR3 sequences, around 13% of them appearing once. The input for sequencing was PBMCs, taken before TCRalphabeta/CD19-depleted stem cell transplant. The chain carries TRBV20-1 and TRBJ2-3, with 8 bases fitting TRBD2. This clonotype originated in a girl aged 2-10 years with congenital amegakaryocytic thrombocytopenia, due to receive a stem cell transplant. The chain's CDR3 is CSARDGPAGADTQYF. CDR3 DNA sequence: TGCAGTGCTAGAGATGGACCAGCGGGAGCAGATACGCAGTATTTT.